This T cell receptor (beta chain) was observed in a study of beta chain features in type 1 diabetes (dated by TCRdb to the late 2010s). At the level of the whole study: Mean age, gender distribution, total cell number and subset yield were not different between patients and healthy donors. Across all samples, around 100 million sorted cells were examined, and cell number per subset correlated strongly with RNA yield. The study compared the TCRB repertoires of sorted circulating CD4+ T cell subsets in recently diagnosed type 1 diabetes patients with those in matched healthy donors. Regulatory and stem cell-like memory subsets were isolated from only 8 patients and 8 healthy donors, whereas naive and central memory subsets came from all 30 or so donors. General findings and caveats noted by the study authors: A moderate but significant shortening of TCRB CDR3 length was observed in type 1 diabetes patients in all four CD4+ subsets. Only small numbers of individuals were included in the HLA sub-analyses, which left unresolved whether HLA type had any influence on TCRB rearrangement. Shorter templates might be favored by PCR, yet because patient and control samples were amplified and corrected together, any such skew would affect both groups equally. Because cDNA was sequenced instead of genomic DNA, activated cells with high expression could be over-represented, although the groups did not differ in activation or CD3 levels. Patients with type 1 diabetes made fewer insertions and deleted more nucleotides at VDJ recombination sites, implying thymic rearrangement abnormalities. Naive, central memory and regulatory TCRB repertoires appeared more similar among patients than among healthy donors.

The High Capacity cDNA Reverse Transcription Kit was used to reverse transcribe all of the isolated RNA, meaning that expressed TCRB transcripts were what got sequenced. Deep immunoSEQ sequencing was performed on naive, central memory and regulatory T cell samples, with an average of approximately 3.9 million total reads per sample. Sorted cells were lysed in RLT buffer, and RNA was extracted using DNase-treated RNeasy Micro or Mini kits according to cell number. Each cell subset was processed on its own to prevent cross-contamination, while patient and healthy donor samples were processed together. The immunoSEQ multiplex PCR was used to amplify TCRB sequences from cDNA, yielding 87-bp fragments that span the CDR3 region. The amplicons were sequenced using the Illumina HiSeq platform. The paper's processing steps were these. PCR bias was corrected computationally using synthetic template baselines, and reads within Hamming distance 2 were collapsed, with unmergeable singletons discarded. Reads were aligned to IMGT to assign V, D and J genes, CDR3 length, and insertions or deletions at six rearrangement sites. Within each subset, clonotype counts were normalized to sorted cell number, after which true diversity and Gini coefficients were computed with the tcR R package. Repertoire sharing was quantified using the overlap coefficient calculated on TCRB nucleotide sequences. What TCRdb holds here is the immuneACCESS table cut down to in-frame rearrangements. Part of the clones is not present; checked against another copy, under half of the missing clones reflect an unresolved V gene, and the others are unexplained. V, J and clone size are those of that table, while D and trimming were read from the DNA. This sample has about 290,000 clones in its table, and around 7.3% of those were observed once. More than 0.9% of the sample comes from the top ten.

CDR1 and CDR2, per the germline V gene (reference sequence), are SEHNR and FQNEAQ. From its cysteine to its phenylalanine, the CDR3 spans 15 amino acids. Here the CDR3 DNA is all that survives: 45 bases in frame from base 1. V has 5 bases trimmed and J has 4 bases trimmed; junction bases matching no gene number 10. For this clone: The antigen it binds to is not known. The sample holds no much larger clone one base away, and base qualities are not on file.

From each donor, a single peripheral blood sample of about 100 mL on average was drawn into heparinised tubes. A BD FACSAria II and a panel including CD45RO, CCR7, CD25, CD127, CD95 and CD27 were used to sort naive, central memory, regulatory and stem cell-like memory CD4+ T cells. A purity above 95% was achieved for all sorted populations. PBMCs were isolated right away by Lymphoprep density gradient centrifugation and were stained directly, without culture. To minimize batch effects, samples were stained and sorted in pairs, one healthy donor with one patient per experiment. The sequencing sample was made of central memory CD4+ T cells from blood. Recombination joined TRBV7-9 with TRBJ2-5; 7 central bases correspond to TRBD2. This clonotype was sampled from a woman between 18 and 29 years old in good health. The CDR3: CASSPRGGLRETQYF. The nucleotide sequence is TGTGCCAGCAGCCCCCGCGGGGGTTTACGAGAGACCCAGTACTTC. Full variable domain (CDR3 extended with the reference TRBV7-9 and TRBJ2-5 proteins): DTGVSQNPRHKITKRGQNVTFRCDPISEHNRLYWYRQTLGQGPEFLTYFQNEAQLEKSRLLSDRFSAERPKGSFSTLEIQRTEQGDSAMYLCASSPRGGLRETQYFGPGTRLLVL.